This TCR beta chain was sequenced for a study of shared clonotypes between healthy human individuals. TCRdb's copy holds only in-frame clones and misses some; the assay was immunoSEQ multiplex PCR. The data show a few million clones, with under 97% seen just once and more than 0.1% held by the top ten. The CDR3 has 16 amino acids. Unmatched junction bases numbered 10, after V lost 5 bases and J lost 3 bases. In germline, CDR1 is ENHRY, CDR2 SYGVKD. Sequenced material: naive CD4+ T cells sorted from blood. Subset of the sample: CD45RA+ positively selected. The chain combines TRBV10-3 with TRBJ2-3, with TRBD1 matching over 8 bases. This sequence was found in a man between 18 and 35 years old in good health. CDR3 nucleotides: TGTGCCATCAGTAGGACCGGACAGGGAAATACAGATACGCAGTATTTT. It encodes CAISRTGQGNTDTQYF.